The 18 T cell receptor beta chains below all came from one sample that was sequenced in a study of siplizumab effects on memory and regulatory T cells. Sequencing was performed with immunoSEQ multiplex PCR; in TCRdb, only in-frame clones are kept and a portion is missing. The table lists about 69,000 clones, approximately 89% of them singletons, with about 1.5% in the top ten. The source material was Tregs sorted from blood. The receptors here all came from a human donor in good health.

The chain joins TRBV29-1 to TRBJ1-2; D is uncertain. This CDR3 has 12 residues. V was pared by 6 bases and J by 7 bases, with 15 bases between. CDR1 is SQVTM and CDR2 is ANQGSEA in the germline V gene. Here the CDR3 reads CSVPGGTGGYTF. CDR3 coding DNA: TGCAGCGTGCCGGGAGGAACGGGTGGCTACACCTTC.

The chain carries TRBV28 and TRBJ2-1, with TRBD2 matching over 8 bases. The J segment lost 8 bases and the V segment lost 3 bases, leaving 9 bases of the junction unmatched. Germline V CDR1 and CDR2: MDHEN, SYDVKM. The CDR3 runs 15 residues. CDR3 sequence (DNA): TGTGCCAGCAGTTTTGCGGGAGGCTTGTGGGATGAGCAGTTCTTC. This codes for CASSFAGGLWDEQFF. The complete variable domain, with remaining parts taken from reference TRBV28 and TRBJ2-1, reads DVKVTQSSRYLVKRTGEKVFLECVQDMDHENMFWYRQDPGLGLRLIYFSYDVKMKEKGDIPEGYSVSREKKERFSLILESASTNQTSMYLCASSFAGGLWDEQFFGPGTRLTVL.

The V and J genes are TRBV5-1 and TRBJ2-7; 7 bases are shared with TRBD2. Trimming cost V 4 bases and J 0 bases; bases outside gene matches: 1. The CDR3 runs 13 residues. The V gene's germline CDR1 is SGHRS and CDR2 YFSETQ. The CDR3 bases are TGCGCCAGCAGCCCTAGCGGCTCCTACGAGCAGTACTTC. Its protein is CASSPSGSYEQYF.

In DNA, the CDR3 is TGTGCCAGCAGGCCCCAGGACAGGGGCGGCTACACCTTC. This sequence encodes CASRPQDRGGYTF. The chain is built from TRBV28 and TRBJ1-2, with TRBD1 identical over 9 bases. CDR1 and CDR2 from the germline V gene are MDHEN and SYDVKM. Trimming cost V 6 bases and J 8 bases; bases outside gene matches: 7. The CDR3 spans 13 residues.

The chain carries TRBV28 and TRBJ2-7, with D possibly TRBD2 on 5 matching bases. The CDR3 contains 13 residues. Germline lookup yields CDR1 MDHEN and CDR2 SYDVKM. Trimming removed 5 bases at V and 1 base at J, with 9 bases between. This chain's CDR3 is CASSPTGSYEQYF. The CDR3 region has the DNA TGTGCCAGCAGTCCCACGGGGTCCTACGAGCAGTACTTC.

The CDR3 region has the DNA TGCGCCAGCAGCTTGGATGGGGGGACCCATGAGCAGTTCTTC. This sequence encodes CASSLDGGTHEQFF. This chain joins TRBV5-1 and TRBJ2-1; D perhaps matches TRBD2 (6 bases). Trimming left V 0 bases short and J 8 bases short, with 12 bases between. This CDR3 comprises 14 residues. In germline, CDR1 is SGHRS, CDR2 YFSETQ.

The chain links TRBV10-2 to TRBJ2-3; 11 positions match TRBD2. J was trimmed by 2 bases and V by 6 bases; bases with no gene match: 1. The CDR3 length is 14 residues. In germline, CDR1 is WSHSY, CDR2 SAAADI. DNA of the CDR3: TGCGCCAGCAGGACTAGCGGGAACACAGATACGCAGTATTTT. Residues: CASRTSGNTDTQYF.

The chain carries TRBV7-2 and TRBJ1-3; 7 nucleotides agree with TRBD1. V lost 5 bases, J lost 0 bases, and 7 bases stayed unmatched. Germline CDR1 reads SGHTA; CDR2 reads FQGNSA. CDR3 size: 16 residues. This CDR3 reads CASSVQGPRSGNTIYF. For the CDR3, the DNA is TGTGCCAGCAGCGTACAGGGGCCCCGCTCTGGAAACACCATATATTTT.

This chain links TRBV19 with TRBJ1-2; 10 bases are a match to TRBD1. The CDR3 has 16 amino acids. Germline-derived CDR1 and CDR2 are LNHDA and SQIVND (reference sequence). The junction had 11 bases not matched to a gene; V was cut back by 3 bases and J by 7 bases. CDR3: CASSIGTGATSRGYTF. The CDR3 nucleotides read TGTGCCAGTAGTATCGGGACAGGGGCCACTAGCCGTGGCTACACCTTC.

The V gene is TRBV5-8, the J gene TRBJ2-7, with a weak D call TRBD1 (5 bases). The ends were cut back, 10 bases at V and 2 bases at J, with 19 bases in the middle. The CDR3 is 14 amino acids. Germline loops: CDR1 SGHTS, CDR2 YDEGEE. Here the CDR3 DNA reads TGTGCCGCCCACGGGCAGGGAAATGCCTACGAGCAGTACTTC. This sequence encodes CAAHGQGNAYEQYF.

This chain joins TRBV9 and TRBJ2-7; the D gene could be TRBD1 or TRBD2 (6 bases each). This CDR3 is built from 16 residues. With 3 bases removed from V and 1 base from J, the gap between germline ends came to 17 bases. Germline V gene sequence: CDR1 SGDLS, CDR2 YYNGEE. DNA of the CDR3: TGTGCCAGCAGCGCCGGGGGCCTGACGGGTTCCTACGAGCAGTACTTC. Residues: CASSAGGLTGSYEQYF.

The chain uses TRBV2 and TRBJ2-5; TRBD1 might be the D (6 bases). Trimming took off 6 bases at V and 5 bases at J, with 7 bases between the two ends. This CDR3 region has 11 residues. The germline V gene encodes CDR1 SNHLY and CDR2 FYNNEI. The CDR3 coding sequence is TGTGCCAGCAGGCAGGGGGAGACCCAGTACTTC. Translated, it gives CASRQGETQYF. Supplemented by reference TRBV2 and TRBJ2-5, the full variable domain reads EPEVTQTPSHQVTQMGQEVILRCVPISNHLYFYWYRQILGQKVEFLVSFYNNEISEKSEIFDDQFSVERPDGSNFTLKIRSTKLEDSAMYFCASRQGETQYFGPGTRLLVL.

This rearrangement joins TRBV30 to TRBJ2-7, with no clear D. The V gene's germline CDR1 is GTSNPN and CDR2 SVGIG (reference sequence). This CDR3 has 12 residues. V was cut by 0 bases and J by 9 bases, with 12 bases left in between. The CDR3 reads CAWSVQSGRQYF. In DNA, the CDR3 is TGTGCCTGGAGTGTACAGAGTGGTCGGCAGTACTTC.

V and J are TRBV28 and TRBJ1-5; D is unclear. The length of the CDR3 is 11 residues. V dropped 7 bases and J dropped 3 bases, with 4 bases sitting between them. CDR1 and CDR2 from the germline V gene are MDHEN and SYDVKM. The chain's CDR3 is CASTTNQPQHF. The DNA of the CDR3 is TGTGCCAGCACCACCAATCAGCCCCAGCATTTT.

The chain joins TRBV5-5 to TRBJ1-5, with no clear D. This CDR3 region has 14 residues. Germline V CDR1 and CDR2: SGHKS, YYEKEE (reference sequence). V gave up 4 bases and J gave up 0 bases, with 8 bases separating them. CDR3 DNA: TGTGCCAGCAGCACGACACTTAGCAATCAGCCCCAGCATTTT. Translated: CASSTTLSNQPQHF.

V and J are TRBV6-6 and TRBJ2-7, with 9 nucleotides matching TRBD1. This CDR3 comprises 14 residues. Germline trimming cut 6 bases from V and 1 base from J; bases unmatched to any gene: 4. CDR1 is MNHNY, CDR2 SVGAGI, per germline (reference sequence). The CDR3 coding sequence is TGTGCCAGCAGGCCCGGGACAGGGTCCTACGAGCAGTACTTC. This translates into CASRPGTGSYEQYF.

This chain joins TRBV5-1 and TRBJ2-6; D possibly uses TRBD1 or TRBD2 (7 bases each). The CDR3 extends over 20 amino acids. Germline V CDR1 and CDR2: SGHRS, YFSETQ. Trimming removed 0 bases at V and 2 bases at J, with 21 bases between. The CDR3 sequence: CASSLAHSSSGGAGANVLTF. The DNA for the CDR3 is TGCGCCAGCAGCTTGGCACACTCTTCCTCAGGGGGGGCTGGGGCCAACGTCCTGACTTTC.

The J gene is TRBJ2-2, the V gene TRBV19; D is uncertain. V was trimmed by 6 bases and J by 6 bases, leaving 11 bases between them. The CDR3 covers 13 residues. Germline V gene lookup returns CDR1 LNHDA and CDR2 SQIVND (reference sequence). The CDR3 nucleotides read TGTGCCAGTAGCACCAAGGGCGCCGGGGAGCTGTTTTTT. This sequence encodes CASSTKGAGELFF. Full variable domain (missing parts from reference TRBV19 and TRBJ2-2): DGGITQSPKYLFRKEGQNVTLSCEQNLNHDAMYWYRQDPGQGLRLIYYSQIVNDFQKGDIAEGYSVSREKKESFPLTVTSAQKNPTAFYLCASSTKGAGELFFGEGSRLTVL.